This TCR beta chain emerged from a study of regulatory T cells in long-lasting Graves disease (dated by TCRdb to the early 2020s). About the full investigation: Persistent Graves' disease meant more than 5 years of antithyroid drug treatment with TSH receptor autoantibodies that stayed positive. Patients with persistent Graves' disease were compared with patients with newly diagnosed Graves' disease using TCR sequencing and RNA sequencing of peripheral blood. The study took place in China and was registered as a clinical trial. A total of about 35 samples underwent TCR sequencing: about 13 from persistent and approximately 20 from newly diagnosed Graves' disease patients. Antithyroid drugs had been taken for approximately 10 years on average by persistent Graves' disease patients in the clinical cohort. Study-level results and caveats: Patients with persistent disease shared more public clonotypes (roughly 2,900) than newly diagnosed patients did (966). Persistent disease showed preferential use of TRBV28, TRBJ1-2 and TRBJ2-5, whereas newly diagnosed disease favored TRBV20-1 and TRBJ2-1. Only the TCR beta chain was sequenced and analyzed. The small sample size was acknowledged by the authors as a limitation that may reduce accuracy. The study examined only peripheral blood because the primary lesion, thyroid tissue, could not be accessed. Persistent Graves' disease patients showed lower TCR Shannon entropy and fewer highly expanded clones than newly diagnosed patients, suggesting clonal expansion.

Note on this clonotype: Its antigen is still unknown. No much larger clone exists at a distance of one base, and base qualities are not known.

The CDR3 runs 14 amino acids, cysteine and phenylalanine included. The kept DNA is CDR3 alone, 42 bases in frame from the first base. The trim is 5 bases for V and 7 bases for J, with a gap of 18 bases between the germline ends. CDR1 and CDR2 (DFQATT, SNEGSKA) derive from the germline V gene (reference sequence). Receptors were amplified or captured by multiplex PCR. Sequencing relied on an Illumina HiSeq 4000. iRepertoire HTBI primers and Arm-PCR amplification of CDR3 regions were used to construct TCR beta libraries. Gel purification was performed on PCR products prior to sequencing. The source study handled its data this way. Gene usage analysis of CDR3 amino acid clonotypes relied on the 60 or so TRBV and 15 or so TRBJ segments identified across samples. COPE and FqMerger were used to merge filtered high-quality paired reads into contigs. Contigs were aligned with BLAST to IMGT TRBV, TRBD and TRBJ reference genes, and CDR3 was defined per IMGT. Any clonotype with a frequency above 0.1% was counted as a highly expanded clone. Shannon entropy served as the measure of repertoire diversity, while the Gini coefficient captured V-J evenness. Public clonotypes were defined as clonotypes shared by more than one individual. Clones were called with MiXCR by TCRdb after fastp trimmed the public reads at Q25, and only in-frame beta chains were retained. Every distinct CDR3 protein forms one entry, paired with its most common genes and DNA. TCRdb's processing, not the authors' own work, is the source of the V and J calls. Present in this sample are hundreds of thousands of distinct CDR3 sequences, around 30% of which were seen just once. The ten largest clones add up to roughly 46% of the sample.

The sample's time point label, in plain terms: persistent/refractory GD, antithyroid drugs over 5 years with positive TRAb. For both TCR sequencing and RNA sequencing, RNA was extracted from PBMCs in TRIzol. The diagnosis of Graves' disease followed American Thyroid Association guidelines. The patients came from an endocrinology department in Xi'an, China. From each patient, about 8.9 milliliters of peripheral blood was collected into an EDTA anticoagulant tube. Ficoll Paque Plus density gradient separation was used to isolate PBMCs, and no additional T cell sorting was done. RNA quality was checked with an Agilent 2100 Bioanalyzer and agarose gel, and concentration with a NanoDrop 2000.

This sequence originates from a female donor with Graves disease. The sample was peripheral blood mononuclear cells (PBMCs), taken when the disease was refractory, from a patient treated with antithyroid drugs. The sequence joins TRBV20-1 to TRBJ2-1; perhaps TRBD2 is the D gene, with 5 bases matching. The nucleotide sequence is TGCAGTGCTTCACTAGTGTTAGGTGGGAATGAGCAGTTCTTC. It translates as CSASLVLGGNEQFF.